The text below deals with one T cell receptor (beta chain). Its specificity is unknown. Regarding time point: week 23, last vaccination. With topical imiquimod, each dose of the vaccine consisted of 300 ug of mutant IDH1 20-mer peptide. CDR3 size: 16 residues. Trimming left V 3 bases short and J 0 bases short, with 15 bases between. The germline V gene encodes CDR1 GTSNPN and CDR2 SVGIG (reference sequence). Data came from immunoSEQ multiplex PCR; TCRdb stores just in-frame clones and leaves some out. The data contain under 70,000 clones, around 82% of them singletons. This sample was taken from a study of a mutant IDH1 vaccine in newly diagnosed glioma. In the study overall: In some groups vaccination began 4-6 weeks post-radiotherapy; others received it with temozolomide. Those enrolled had earlier been treated with radiotherapy, temozolomide, or both, mostly both. Treated patients showed a male proportion of roughly 62%, a female proportion of 37.5%, and a mean age of approximately 40 years.

The chain uses TRBV30 and TRBJ1-3; D is unclear. The sequencing here drew on PBMCs, taken from a glioma patient whose treatment included an IDH1 peptide vaccine. This clonotype originated in a young man with glioma. The CDR3 loop is CAWSLDYVGSGNTIYF. CDR3 nucleotides: TGTGCCTGGAGCCTCGATTATGTGGGCTCTGGAAACACCATATATTTT.